This passage covers 25 T cell receptor beta chains from one sample sequenced in a study of response to subunit inactivated influenza vaccine. TCRdb redid the calling of the RT-PCR reads with MiXCR, one entry per CDR3 protein. The sample lists hundreds of thousands of distinct CDR3 sequences, around 8% occurring once. Sequencing used PBMCs from blood, obtained less than 30 months after vaccination. The receptor set was obtained from a man aged 50 to 69 who received an inactivated influenza vaccine.

This clonotype was detected ten times or more. The V and J genes are TRBV5-1 and TRBJ2-2, with D unclear. This CDR3 spans 14 amino acids. CDR1 and CDR2 (germline): SGHRS, YFSETQ. The V end lost 4 bases, the J end lost 6 bases, and 13 bases lay between the germline ends. The CDR3 sequence: CASSPRIEPGELFF. The DNA of the CDR3 is TGCGCCAGCAGCCCACGGATTGAACCCGGGGAGCTGTTTTTT. The full variable domain, its missing parts supplied by reference TRBV5-1 and TRBJ2-2, is KAGVTQTPRYLIKTRGQQVTLSCSPISGHRSVSWYQQTPGQGLQFLFEYFSETQRNKGNFPGRFSGRQFSNSRSEMNVSTLELGDSALYLCASSPRIEPGELFFGEGSRLTVL.

This clonotype was seen at least ten times. The chain couples TRBV12-3 or TRBV12-4 to TRBJ1-6; TRBD1 agrees at 8 bases. V lost 3 bases to trimming and J lost 7 bases; unmatched junction nucleotides: 2. The CDR3 contains 14 residues. CDR3 loop: CASSFGQGNSPLHF. CDR3 bases: TGTGCCAGCAGTTTCGGACAGGGCAATTCACCCCTCCACTTT.

This clonotype turned up a few times. The gene calls are TRBV7-2 and TRBJ2-3; 9 nucleotides agree with TRBD1. CDR1 and CDR2 (germline): SGHTA, FQGNSA. The CDR3 extends over 14 amino acids. The junction had 11 bases not matched to a gene; V was cut back by 5 bases and J by 11 bases. The CDR3 protein is CASSPDRGSRMQYF. CDR3 DNA: TGTGCCAGCAGCCCTGACAGGGGGAGTCGAATGCAGTATTTT.

The chain employs TRBV11-2 and TRBJ2-3, with D hard to call. Per germline, CDR1 SGHAT and CDR2 FQNNGV. This CDR3 is built from 19 residues. Trimming pared 6 bases from V and 2 bases from J, leaving 27 bases between. The CDR3 is CASRSRGVSAKWATDTQYF. The CDR3 coding sequence is TGTGCCAGCAGATCCAGAGGTGTCTCAGCCAAGTGGGCCACAGATACGCAGTATTTT.

This clonotype was observed at least ten times. The chain is built from TRBV28 and TRBJ1-4; D remains unclear. V was pared by 2 bases and J by 3 bases, with 13 bases between. The germline V gene has CDR1 MDHEN and CDR2 SYDVKM. The CDR3 loop spans 16 amino acids. CDR3 nucleotide sequence: TGTGCCAGCAGTTTAGGTTCGGCGGCCGCTAATGAAAAACTGTTTTTT. Protein: CASSLGSAAANEKLFF.

The sample holds many counts of this clonotype. The J gene is TRBJ2-2, the V gene TRBV7-9; 7 nucleotides align to TRBD1. Germline V gene data show CDR1 as SEHNR and CDR2 as FQNEAQ (reference sequence). V lost 5 bases, J lost 2 bases, and 5 bases stayed unmatched. The CDR3 sequence is 15 residues long. The CDR3 sequence is CASSQGQFNTGELFF. CDR3 in DNA: TGTGCCAGCAGCCAGGGACAGTTTAACACCGGGGAGCTGTTTTTT. The variable domain in full, completed from reference TRBV7-9 and TRBJ2-2, reads DTGVSQNPRHKITKRGQNVTFRCDPISEHNRLYWYRQTLGQGPEFLTYFQNEAQLEKSRLLSDRFSAERPKGSFSTLEIQRTEQGDSAMYLCASSQGQFNTGELFFGEGSRLTVL.

Many counts were recorded for this clonotype. This chain links TRBV12-3 or TRBV12-4 with TRBJ2-1, with 7 bases aligning to TRBD2. This CDR3 has 14 amino acids. J was trimmed by 6 bases and V by 5 bases; bases with no gene match: 7. The CDR3 DNA is TGTGCCAGCAGTCCGGGGACTACCCTCAATGAGCAGTTCTTC. Encoded protein: CASSPGTTLNEQFF.

The table lists this clonotype with many counts. V usage is TRBV4-3 and J usage is TRBJ2-1; TRBD2 matches at 7 bases. The CDR3 sequence is 16 residues long. The V gene end was trimmed by 0 bases and the J gene end by 10 bases; junction bases not matched to a gene: 12. Germline lookup yields CDR1 LGHNA and CDR2 YSLEER. The chain's CDR3 is CASSQDRGLPGGEQFF. The CDR3 DNA is TGCGCCAGCAGCCAAGATCGTGGACTACCCGGGGGGGAGCAGTTCTTC.

This clonotype was detected ten times or more. V gene TRBV20-1 combines with J gene TRBJ2-7; D is unresolved. Germline V gene sequence: CDR1 DFQATT, CDR2 SNEGSKA (reference sequence). The CDR3 is 13 residues long. V shed 1 base and J shed 2 bases, with 9 bases lying between them. As DNA, the CDR3 is TGCAGTGCTAGAGTGAAAGGGCCCTACGAGCAGTACTTC. Its protein is CSARVKGPYEQYF.

This clonotype has ten or more counts. The chain has TRBV5-4 and TRBJ2-3; TRBD2 aligns across 9 bases. The V gene end was trimmed by 0 bases and the J gene end by 5 bases; junction bases not matched to a gene: 7. The germline V gene encodes CDR1 SGHNT and CDR2 YYREEE (reference sequence). There are 16 residues in the CDR3. CDR3 in amino acids: CASSLESGRWGDTQYF. For the CDR3, the DNA is TGTGCCAGCAGCTTGGAGAGCGGGAGGTGGGGAGATACGCAGTATTTT.

The V and J genes are TRBV7-2 and TRBJ2-2; 9 bases agree with TRBD1. Germline-derived CDR1 and CDR2 are SGHTA and FQGNSA. CDR3 length: 16 residues. V shed 5 bases and J 7 bases; nucleotides not matched to a gene: 11. CDR3 amino acids: CASSHYRDRAVGELFF. In DNA, the CDR3 is TGTGCCAGCAGCCATTACCGGGACAGGGCGGTCGGGGAGCTGTTTTTT.

The table lists this clonotype with many counts. V and J are TRBV5-6 and TRBJ1-5; D is undetermined. CDR3 size: 12 residues. The V and J ends lost 2 bases and 3 bases respectively, with 3 bases between them. Germline V gives CDR1 SGHDT, CDR2 YYEEEE. Here the CDR3 reads CASSFVNQPQHF. In nucleotides, the CDR3 is TGTGCCAGCAGCTTTGTCAATCAGCCCCAGCATTTT.

This chain joins TRBV2 and TRBJ1-2, with D unclear. CDR3 length: 14 residues. V was trimmed by 2 bases and J by 5 bases, leaving 12 bases between them. Germline V gene lookup returns CDR1 SNHLY and CDR2 FYNNEI. CDR3 residues: CASSELGGPYGYTF. The CDR3 coding sequence is TGTGCCAGCAGTGAATTGGGAGGGCCTTATGGCTACACCTTC.

This clonotype was observed a handful of times. This sequence joins TRBV20-1 and TRBJ2-5, with D uncertain. The CDR3 is 13 residues long. Germline V lookup: CDR1 DFQATT, CDR2 SNEGSKA (reference sequence). V was pared by 6 bases and J by 2 bases, with 13 bases between. CDR3 sequence: CSAFPQEQETQYF. CDR3 sequence (DNA): TGCAGTGCCTTTCCCCAGGAGCAAGAGACCCAGTACTTC.

The chain uses TRBV4-3 and TRBJ2-3, with TRBD2 identical over 9 bases. V lost 1 base and J lost 5; bases outside the gene matches: 7. The CDR3 runs to 16 residues. CDR1 is LGHNA, CDR2 YSLEER, per germline. The CDR3 region has the DNA TGCGCCAGCAGCCAAGTTCGGCGGGGGGGCCGAGATACGCAGTATTTT. Translating it yields CASSQVRRGGRDTQYF.

The chain has TRBV28 and TRBJ2-2; TRBD1 or TRBD2 may be the D gene (5 bases each). The CDR3 runs 14 residues. V was shortened by 5 bases and J by 5 bases, with 12 bases between the two germline ends. CDR1 is MDHEN, CDR2 SYDVKM, per germline. The CDR3 DNA is TGTGCCAGCAGTCCGGGGACGGAGACCGGGGAGCTGTTTTTT. Translation: CASSPGTETGELFF.

The genes are TRBV27 and TRBJ2-1; a weak D match, TRBD1 (6 bases). V gave up 2 bases and J gave up 2 bases, with 16 bases separating them. Germline V gives CDR1 MNHEY, CDR2 SMNVEV (reference sequence). The CDR3 totals 17 residues. CDR3 DNA sequence: TGTGCCAGCAGTTTAGTGAGGGCCGGGACAACCTACAATGAGCAGTTCTTC. This codes for CASSLVRAGTTYNEQFF.

This clonotype has only a few counts. The V gene is TRBV2, the J gene TRBJ2-7; D is unclear. Germline CDR1 and CDR2: SNHLY and FYNNEI. Trimming removed 7 bases at V and 2 bases at J, with 12 bases between. CDR3 length equals 13 residues. The CDR3 coding sequence is TGTGCCAGCAAAGGCACGGCCACCTACGAGCAGTACTTC. Its translation: CASKGTATYEQYF.

This clonotype was counted only a few times. The chain recombines TRBV5-6 with TRBJ2-1; D might be TRBD2 (5 bases). Germline V lookup: CDR1 SGHDT, CDR2 YYEEEE. The V end was cut by 4 bases, the J end by 5 bases, with 16 bases between. The CDR3 loop spans 15 amino acids. CDR3 region: CASSPGPLVHNEQFF. The CDR3 nucleotides read TGTGCCAGCAGCCCTGGGCCACTAGTACACAATGAGCAGTTCTTC.

This clonotype was seen at least ten times. The V and J genes are TRBV12-3 or TRBV12-4 and TRBJ1-5, with TRBD1 identical over 8 bases. CDR3 size: 13 residues. V was pared by 6 bases and J by 5 bases, with 3 bases of the junction left unmatched. CDR3 nucleotides: TGTGCCAGCAGCAGGACAGGGCATCAGCCCCAGCATTTT. It yields the protein CASSRTGHQPQHF.

The genes are TRBV29-1 and TRBJ1-1, with D perhaps matching TRBD1 (6 bases). Germline V CDR1 and CDR2: SQVTM, ANQGSEA. The CDR3 extends over 13 amino acids. Trimming removed 7 bases from V and 0 bases from J, with 12 bases in between. CDR3 in DNA: TGCAGCGCCCGGGGACACCTGAACACTGAAGCTTTCTTT. Amino acids: CSARGHLNTEAFF.

The table lists this clonotype with a few counts. The chain employs TRBV30 and TRBJ2-7, with 9 bases lining up with TRBD1. Germline CDR1 GTSNPN, CDR2 SVGIG (reference sequence). The CDR3 loop spans 14 amino acids. J lost 8 bases, V lost 5 bases, and 13 bases had no gene match. Here the CDR3 DNA reads TGTGCCTGGGAACCGGGACAGGGCCAGGTGCAGCAGTACTTC. Amino acid sequence: CAWEPGQGQVQQYF.

This clonotype was seen many times. The chain uses TRBV5-1 and TRBJ2-5; unclear D gene. The CDR3 covers 14 residues. Germline CDR1 is SGHRS and CDR2 is YFSETQ. The ends were cut back, 0 bases at V and 4 bases at J, with 10 bases in the middle. The CDR3 region has the DNA TGCGCCAGCAGCTTGGCCTTGGCCGGAGAGACCCAGTACTTC. Translating gives CASSLALAGETQYF.

This chain uses TRBV6-1 with TRBJ2-5; D remains unclear. Germline values: CDR1 MNHNS, CDR2 SASEGT. The CDR3 contains 13 residues. The V gene lost 4 bases and the J gene lost 5 bases, with 11 bases spanning the gap. CDR3 coding DNA: TGTGCCAGCAGTGGTTTGGGGTTGGAGACCCAGTACTTC. It encodes CASSGLGLETQYF.

This clonotype was picked up many times. The chain employs TRBV5-1 and TRBJ2-7, with 9 bases matching TRBD2. The germline V gene has CDR1 SGHRS and CDR2 YFSETQ. The CDR3 totals 18 residues. V was pared by 0 bases and J by 0 bases, with 10 bases of the junction left unmatched. The DNA for the CDR3 is TGCGCCAGCAGCTTGGCTAGCGGGACGCTATACCGCTCCTACGAGCAGTACTTC. This gives the protein CASSLASGTLYRSYEQYF.